This is a list of T cell receptor beta chains from one sample in a study of blood T cell repertoires in COVID-19. The table came from immunoSEQ multiplex PCR; TCRdb's copy has only in-frame clones and leaves some out. This table has some 75,000 clones, more than 85% appearing once. The sequenced sample was peripheral blood. The receptors derive from a man aged 55 to 69 with acute or convalescent COVID-19. Both conserved end residues are part of each CDR3. The order of the fields is CDR3 DNA, CDR3 protein, clone size, D gene, CDR3 length, V gene, J gene. A D gene is named only where the DNA matches it firmly. Clone size is stated in some rows and not others, as once, few, many or a class when expanded.

TGTGCCACCAGCAGAGAAGTGAGGAGGGAAAAACTGTTTTTT	CATSREVRREKLFF	.	.	14	TRBV15	TRBJ1-4
TGTGCCAGTAGTCCCCAGAGCGGGGTGGAGACCCAGTACTTC	CASSPQSGVETQYF	.	TRBD2	14	TRBV19	TRBJ2-5
TGTGCCAGCAGCCCGGACTCTAAATTGGGGACCGGGGAGCTGTTTTTT	CASSPDSKLGTGELFF	.	.	16	TRBV5-8	TRBJ2-2
TGCAGCGTTGAAACTGGCGGGGGGGACTACGAGCAGTACTTC	CSVETGGGDYEQYF	.	TRBD2	14	TRBV29-1	TRBJ2-7
TGTGCCAGCAGTTTAGACAGGCCTAGCAATCAGCCCCAGCATTTT	CASSLDRPSNQPQHF	.	.	15	TRBV6-2/TRBV6-3	TRBJ1-5
TGCGCCAGCAACAACCAGGGGGCAATGTACGAGCAGTACTTC	CASNNQGAMYEQYF	.	TRBD1	14	TRBV5-1	TRBJ2-7
TGTGCCAGCATAGGGCTCCCAGGGGAGACCCAGTACTTC	CASIGLPGETQYF	.	.	13	TRBV2	TRBJ2-5
TGTGCCACCGGAGGTCGCGACCAACAAGAGACCCAGTACTTC	CATGGRDQQETQYF	.	.	14	TRBV24-1	TRBJ2-5
TGCGCCAGCGGGCGGGACAGGGCGATCGAGACCCAGTACTTC	CASGRDRAIETQYF	.	TRBD1	14	TRBV10-2	TRBJ2-5
TGTGCCAGCAGTTTCCGGACAGATAATTCACCCCTCCACTTT	CASSFRTDNSPLHF	.	.	14	TRBV27	TRBJ1-6
TGTGCCAGCAAAAACGGGGGGAACACTGAAGCTTTCTTT	CASKNGGNTEAFF	.	.	13	TRBV6-6	TRBJ1-1
TGTGCCAGCCAGGGGGGAAATTCACCCCTCCACTTT	CASQGGNSPLHF	.	TRBD1	12	TRBV27	TRBJ1-6
TGTGCCAGTATTACGGCGGCAGGGATCAATGGCTACACCTTC	CASITAAGINGYTF	once	.	14	TRBV19	TRBJ1-2
TGTGCCAGCAGCCAAGTTGGCAGGTCCTACGAGCAGTACTTC	CASSQVGRSYEQYF	.	.	14	TRBV4-2	TRBJ2-7
TGTGCCAGCAGCGCATCCAGGCCGACAGATACGCAGTATTTT	CASSASRPTDTQYF	.	.	14	TRBV7-8	TRBJ2-3
TGTGCCAGCAGTTTGGGGGGGGTAGAGACCCAGTACTTC	CASSLGGVETQYF	few	TRBD2	13	TRBV28	TRBJ2-5
TGCGCCAGCAGTGATGGAACTAGCGCGGAAAACATTCAGTACTTC	CASSDGTSAENIQYF	.	TRBD2	15	TRBV10-1	TRBJ2-4
TGTGCCTGGAGTGGACTAGCGGGAAATACGAACACCGGGGAGCTGTTTTTT	CAWSGLAGNTNTGELFF	few	TRBD2	17	TRBV30	TRBJ2-2